This T cell receptor (beta chain) was captured in a study of shared clonotypes between healthy human individuals. TCRdb's table, derived via immunoSEQ multiplex PCR, lists solely in-frame clones and lacks some. Among roughly 2,500,000 clones, approximately 93% were seen once, and the ten largest hold about 0.39%. The sequencing sample was made of naive CD4+ T cells from PBMCs. Described subset: CD45RA+ positively selected. This TCR was sampled from a man between 18 and 35 years old in good health. Some clones in this sample may be carry-over from other donors' samples.

CDR3 DNA sequence: TGTGCCAGCAGCCTCGAAGGGGATGAGCAGTTCTTC. This translates into CASSLEGDEQFF. The V and J genes are TRBV7-3 and TRBJ2-1; tentative D call: TRBD1 (5 bases). This CDR3 contains 12 residues. Germline V CDR1 and CDR2: SGHTA, FQGTGA. V lost 5 bases and J 8 bases, leaving 10 bases between the germline ends.